Listed below are T cell receptor beta chains from one sample, sequenced in a study of CD8+CD57+ T cells in acquired aplastic anemia. A single record per CDR3 protein comes from TCRdb applying MiXCR to the reads. Of about 210,000 distinct CDR3 sequences in the sample, 34% were seen once. Sequences were obtained from sorted CD4+, CD8+, or CD8+CD57+ T cells (not recorded which) from PBMCs. The receptors derive from a human donor in good health, serving as a control. CDR3s include the opening cysteine and the closing phenylalanine or tryptophan. A D gene is named only where the DNA matches it firmly. Rows may omit the clone size; those that give it use once, few, many or a size class.

>.|TRBJ1-1|TRBV29-1|.
TGCAGCGTTGAAGTCCCGGGCCAACAGTTGGCTTTCTTT
CSVEVPGQQLAFF
>.|TRBJ2-7|TRBV9|TRBD1
TGTGCCAGCAGTTACTCAGGGGGACAGGGGGAGTACGAGCAGTACTTC
CASSYSGGQGEYEQYF
>.|TRBJ2-1|TRBV6-6|TRBD2
TGTGCCAGCAGTTACGGACTAGCGGTTAATGAGCAGTTCTTC
CASSYGLAVNEQFF
>many|TRBJ2-2|TRBV7-9|.
TGTGCCAGCAGCCCCCACACCGGGGAGCTGTTTTTT
CASSPHTGELFF
>.|TRBJ2-6|TRBV24-1|.
TGTGCCACCAGTACGGGGGAGGCCAACGTCCTGACTTTC
CATSTGEANVLTF
>many|TRBJ2-7|TRBV4-1|TRBD2
TGCGCCAGCAGGCGGGAGGGGGACCACTCCTACGAGCAGTACTTC
CASRREGDHSYEQYF
>many|TRBJ1-3|TRBV7-2|TRBD1
TGTGCCAGCAGCCGACAGGGACCTGGATACACCATATATTTT
CASSRQGPGYTIYF
>few|TRBJ1-2|TRBV2|TRBD1
TGTGCCAGCAGTGACCCCCCGGGACAGGGAAGTAGTGGCTACACCTTC
CASSDPPGQGSSGYTF
>many|TRBJ1-5|TRBV7-2|.
TGTGCCAGCAGCTTAGTTCGGGATCAGCCCCAGCATTTT
CASSLVRDQPQHF
>few|TRBJ1-4|TRBV7-9|.
TGTGCCAGCAGCCCAGGACAGCCCAATAATGAAAAACTGTTTTTT
CASSPGQPNNEKLFF
>many|TRBJ2-1|TRBV9|TRBD2
TGTGCCAGCAGCGTGACGGGGGGGCCGTACAATGAGCAGTTCTTC
CASSVTGGPYNEQFF
>many|TRBJ2-1|TRBV2|.
TGTGCCAGCAAAGGTTCTACCTACAATGAGCAGTTCTTC
CASKGSTYNEQFF
>.|TRBJ1-3|TRBV19|.
TGTGCCAGTAGTATCCCCGAGGGCTCTGGAAACACCATATATTTT
CASSIPEGSGNTIYF
>many|TRBJ1-1|TRBV7-6|TRBD1
TGTGCCAGCAAGGGACAGCCGAACACTGAAGCTTTCTTT
CASKGQPNTEAFF
>few|TRBJ1-2|TRBV3-1|TRBD1
TGTGCCAGCAGCCCCTGGACAGGGGCCTATGGCTACACCTTC
CASSPWTGAYGYTF
>.|TRBJ1-4|TRBV19|TRBD1
TGTGCCAGTAGTATGGAGGGACAGGTTTTT
CASSMEGQVF
>many|TRBJ1-4|TRBV20-1|.
TGCAGTGCTAGAGACCCGGGGCATCAGGACTCTGAAAAACTGTTTTTT
CSARDPGHQDSEKLFF
>many|TRBJ2-5|TRBV2|.
TGTGCCAGCGAACGGAGACAAGAGACCCAGTACTTC
CASERRQETQYF
>few|TRBJ1-5|TRBV5-6|.
TGTGCCAGCGGAGGGGCTCTGTATAGCAATCAGCCCCAGCATTTT
CASGGALYSNQPQHF
>.|TRBJ1-6|TRBV19|.
TGTGCCAGTAGTTCGACTCAGAGTAATTCACCCCTCCACTTT
CASSSTQSNSPLHF
>.|TRBJ1-2|TRBV30|TRBD1
TGTGCCGGCTGGGGGACAGATAACTATGGCTACACCTTC
CAGWGTDNYGYTF
>many|TRBJ2-2|TRBV19|TRBD1
TGTGCCAGTAGTAAACAGGGGCGCACCGGGGAGCTGTTTTTT
CASSKQGRTGELFF
>many|TRBJ2-1|TRBV24-1|.
TGTGCCACCAGTGATTTTCGGGACTACAATGAGCAGTTCTTC
CATSDFRDYNEQFF
>many|TRBJ2-1|TRBV19|TRBD2
TGTGCCAGTAAAGGTCTAGCGGGAGGATTAGTGGGTGAGCAGTTCTTC
CASKGLAGGLVGEQFF
>many|TRBJ2-3|TRBV7-9|.
TGTGCCAGCAGCTTAGTCACTCGCACAGATACGCAGTATTTT
CASSLVTRTDTQYF
>many|TRBJ1-2|TRBV4-1|.
TGCGCCAGCAGCCAACCACAGGTCAGGGACTATGGCTACACCTTC
CASSQPQVRDYGYTF
>many|TRBJ2-5|TRBV7-9|.
TGTGCCAGCAGCTTCGAGGTTGGGAGAACCCAAGAGACCCAGTACTTC
CASSFEVGRTQETQYF
>many|TRBJ1-1|TRBV7-2|TRBD1
TGTGCCAGCAGCTTAGCGGGACAGGCAGACACTGAAGCTTTCTTT
CASSLAGQADTEAFF
>.|TRBJ2-7|TRBV25-1|TRBD2
TGTGCCAGCTCATCGGGACTAGTTGCGAACGAGCAGTACTTC
CASSSGLVANEQYF
>.|TRBJ2-5|TRBV5-4|TRBD2
TGTGCCAGCACCCCCGAACCGGGGGGGCCAGAGACCCAGTACTTC
CASTPEPGGPETQYF
>many|TRBJ1-4|TRBV7-9|.
TGTGCCAGCAGCAGGGTAACAGGGGAAAAACTGTTTTTT
CASSRVTGEKLFF
>.|TRBJ1-3|TRBV15|TRBD1
TGTGCCACCAGCTGGAAGGACAGGTCTGGAAACACCATATATTTT
CATSWKDRSGNTIYF
>.|TRBJ1-1|TRBV27|.
TGTGCCAGCAGCTCCCCGAGGGGTTTGCTCATGAACGCTGAAGCTTTCTTT
CASSSPRGLLMNAEAFF
>many|TRBJ1-3|TRBV5-1|.
TGCGCCAGCAGCCTCGGCCCAGACCTCGGAAACACCATATATTTT
CASSLGPDLGNTIYF
>.|TRBJ1-5|TRBV28|TRBD1
TGTGCCAGCAGTCCAAAGACAGGGCGGTGGGGCAATCAGCCCCAGCATTTT
CASSPKTGRWGNQPQHF
>many|TRBJ1-2|TRBV19|.
TGTGCCGGCTCGGGGGGCTATGGCTACACCTTC
CAGSGGYGYTF
>.|TRBJ2-5|TRBV20-1|TRBD2
TGCAGTGCTCTATTGCCAGCGGGGCTTCGGGAGACCCAGTACTTC
CSALLPAGLRETQYF
>few|TRBJ1-2|TRBV2|TRBD1
TGTGCCAGCAGGGATTTACAGAAGGACAGGGATGGCTACACCTTC
CASRDLQKDRDGYTF
>many|TRBJ2-2|TRBV7-8|.
TGTGCCAGCAGCTGGAGGGGGACCGGGGAGCTGTTTTTT
CASSWRGTGELFF
>.|TRBJ2-3|TRBV7-2|TRBD1
TGTGCCAGCAGCTTAGGGCAGGGGACAGGGGTGGGCAATACGCAGTATTTT
CASSLGQGTGVGNTQYF
>many|TRBJ2-7|TRBV2|.
TGTGCCAGCAGTGAAGGGGCCCCAATGCGGTACTTC
CASSEGAPMRYF
>.|TRBJ1-3|TRBV6-1|.
TGTGCCAGCAGTGCCCCGTGGGGAAACACCATATATTTT
CASSAPWGNTIYF
>many|TRBJ2-7|TRBV20-1|.
TGCAGTGCCAAGAGATTTCCTAGCGACGAGCAGTACTTC
CSAKRFPSDEQYF
>many|TRBJ1-2|TRBV20-1|.
TGCAGTGCTAGAGTGACAGAAACTAACTATGGCTACACCTTC
CSARVTETNYGYTF
>.|TRBJ2-1|TRBV4-1|.
TGCGCCAGCAGCCAAGATCGCGGGGCGCTCTACAATGGGCAGTTCTTC
CASSQDRGALYNGQFF
>.|TRBJ1-6|TRBV2|TRBD1
TGTGCCAGCAGCCGCCAGGGGGAAGGTAATTCACCCCTCCACTTT
CASSRQGEGNSPLHF
>.|TRBJ1-5|TRBV19|.
TGTGCCAGTAAGGGGGGATACGAGCATTTT
CASKGGYEHF
>few|TRBJ2-7|TRBV10-3|.
TGTGCCATCAGGGCCAGAACCTACGAGCAGTACTTC
CAIRARTYEQYF
>.|TRBJ1-1|TRBV11-1|.
TGTGCCAGCAGCCTAAAAAAGGACAGTTCGAACACTGAAGCTTTCTTT
CASSLKKDSSNTEAFF
>many|TRBJ2-7|TRBV20-1|.
TGCAGTGCTAGATACAGGGACTATCCCTACGAGCAGTACTTC
CSARYRDYPYEQYF
>many|TRBJ1-4|TRBV20-1|.
TGCAGTGCTAGATCAAACGTGGAAAAACTGTTTTTT
CSARSNVEKLFF
>.|TRBJ1-2|TRBV15|TRBD1
TGTGCCACCAGCAGAGATGGACAGGGGGCGAGCTATGGCTACACCTTC
CATSRDGQGASYGYTF
>.|TRBJ2-5|TRBV25-1|TRBD1
TGTGCCAGCAGTGAGGCTACAGGGGACAACCAAGAGACCCAGTACTTC
CASSEATGDNQETQYF